This note documents a single TCR beta chain sequence. This CDR3 is 15 amino acids long. V lost 0 bases and J lost 5; bases outside the gene matches: 8. CDR1 SQVTM and CDR2 ANQGSEA come from the germline V gene. These data originate in a study of blood T cell repertoires in COVID-19. In the authors' workflow: Reference gene primer amplification in the assay estimated nucleated cell counts. This table comes from immunoSEQ multiplex PCR, and its TCRdb copy is limited to in-frame clones, with some not included. V and J calls and clone size are copied from that table; D and trimming were computed from the DNA. The sample contains under 300,000 clones, more than 75% of which appear only once.

This TCR derives from a woman between 45 and 60 years old who had been exposed to COVID-19. Sequenced: PBMCs or T cells enriched from blood (not recorded which). The chain carries TRBV29-1 and TRBJ2-3; 7 nucleotides match TRBD2. The CDR3 loop reads CSVEDGRGWIDTQYF. Here the CDR3 DNA reads TGCAGCGTTGAAGATGGGCGGGGGTGGATAGATACGCAGTATTTT.